A selection of T cell receptor beta chains follows, all from one sample in a study of CD8 T cells in ankylosing spondylitis. TCRdb reprocessed the 5' RACE reads via MiXCR and lists one record per CDR3 protein. Among under 300,000 distinct CDR3 sequences, less than 10% were seen once, and the ten largest hold approximately 6.3%. The sequenced sample was blood, either unsorted or a sorted T cell fraction (not recorded which). The origin of the receptors is a male donor with ankylosing spondylitis or in good health (not recorded which). The CDR3 runs from the conserved cysteine through the conserved F or W. D genes are given only for firm matches. The listing skips clone size in some rows; elsewhere it reads once, few, many or a size class.

clone_size cdr3_length j_call d_call v_call cdr3_aa cdr3_nt
many 14 TRBJ2-7 . TRBV5-6 CASSLTPDSYEQYF TGTGCCAGCAGCTTAACCCCTGACTCCTACGAGCAGTACTTC
many 13 TRBJ2-3 . TRBV2 CASIKPPTDTQYF TGTGCCAGCATCAAACCCCCCACAGATACGCAGTATTTT
many 12 TRBJ2-2 . TRBV27 CASSSITGELFF TGTGCCAGCAGTTCCATAACCGGGGAGCTGTTTTTT
many 16 TRBJ2-7 TRBD2 TRBV4-3 CASSQGGLAGNYEQYF TGCGCCAGCAGCCAAGGGGGACTAGCGGGAAACTACGAGCAGTACTTC
many 14 TRBJ2-5 . TRBV7-9 CASSPGTTSETQYF TGTGCCAGCAGCCCCGGGACCACTTCGGAGACCCAGTACTTC
many 13 TRBJ1-2 TRBD1 TRBV12-3/TRBV12-4 CASSFGQAYGYTF TGTGCCAGCAGTTTTGGACAGGCCTATGGCTACACCTTC
many 14 TRBJ2-1 . TRBV25-1 CASSESWSYNEQFF TGTGCCAGCAGTGAATCATGGTCCTACAATGAGCAGTTCTTC
. 15 TRBJ1-4 TRBD1 TRBV7-2 CASSLATGVNEKLFF TGTGCCAGCAGCTTGGCGACAGGGGTTAATGAAAAACTGTTTTTT
many 15 TRBJ1-1 TRBD1 TRBV6-5 CASSYGGQGSTEAFF TGTGCCAGCAGTTACGGAGGACAGGGGAGCACTGAAGCTTTCTTT
many 11 TRBJ1-2 . TRBV4-3 CASSQGGGYTF TGCGCCAGCAGCCAAGGAGGGGGCTACACCTTC
many 18 TRBJ2-7 TRBD2 TRBV27 CASKPHNFWGGILYEQYF TGTGCCAGCAAGCCTCACAACTTTTGGGGGGGAATCCTCTACGAGCAGTACTTC
many 11 TRBJ1-1 . TRBV12-3/TRBV12-4 CASSEDREAFF TGTGCCAGCAGTGAAGACAGGGAAGCTTTCTTT
many 13 TRBJ1-1 . TRBV4-3 CASSQDPDTEAFF TGCGCCAGCAGCCAAGATCCCGACACTGAAGCTTTCTTT
few 15 TRBJ2-1 TRBD1 TRBV5-8 CASTVSDRVLGEQFF TGTGCCAGCACCGTATCGGACAGGGTTTTGGGTGAGCAGTTCTTC
many 16 TRBJ2-1 . TRBV11-2 CASSTGDGGSYNEQFF TGTGCCAGCAGCACGGGCGACGGGGGCTCCTACAATGAGCAGTTCTTC
many 14 TRBJ1-3 TRBD1 TRBV20-1 CSASLGQGGNTIYF TGCAGTGCTAGCTTGGGACAGGGAGGAAACACCATATATTTT
few 18 TRBJ2-1 TRBD2 TRBV7-8 CASSLALAGGSSYNEQFF TGTGCCAGCAGCTTAGCCCTAGCGGGGGGTTCATCCTACAATGAGCAGTTCTTC
many 15 TRBJ2-1 . TRBV5-6 CASSWGTGTHNEQFF TGTGCCAGCAGCTGGGGAACCGGGACACACAATGAGCAGTTCTTC
. 18 TRBJ2-3 TRBD2 TRBV5-4 CASSFGLAGVGNTDTQYF TGTGCCAGCAGCTTCGGACTAGCGGGAGTTGGTAACACAGATACGCAGTATTTT
many 14 TRBJ2-5 TRBD1 TRBV5-5 CASSFPGQQETQYF TGTGCCAGCAGCTTCCCGGGACAGCAAGAGACCCAGTACTTC